The present entry profiles one TCR beta chain with its context. This sample was taken from a study of control samples from healthy donors and cancer patients. Produced via immunoSEQ multiplex PCR; TCRdb's table is partial and in-frame only. Here the sample spans roughly 130,000 clones, 85% to 95% being singletons. Trimming left V 4 bases short and J 3 bases short, with 13 bases between. The V gene's germline CDR1 is MNHEY and CDR2 SMNVEV (reference sequence). There are 14 residues in the CDR3. Sequencing was performed on blood. This sequence was found in a man aged 25-40 years in good health. The rearrangement links TRBV27 to TRBJ2-7; possible D gene TRBD2, 7 bases. CDR3 amino acids: CASSYGGADYEQYF. CDR3 sequence (DNA): TGTGCCAGCAGTTATGGGGGGGCTGACTACGAGCAGTACTTC.